The next 18 T cell receptor beta chains were all read from a single sample in a study of blood T cell repertoires in COVID-19. This table comes from immunoSEQ multiplex PCR, and its TCRdb copy is limited to in-frame clones, with some not included. Here the sample spans roughly 330,000 clones, around 80% being singletons. The specimen was peripheral blood. The source is a woman aged 45-65 years with acute or convalescent COVID-19.

The chain recombines TRBV7-2 with TRBJ2-7; 8 nucleotides match TRBD2. Per the germline V gene, CDR1 is SGHTA and CDR2 is FQGNSA. CDR3 length: 13 amino acids. Germline trimming cut 5 bases from V and 6 bases from J; bases unmatched to any gene: 6. Here the CDR3 reads CASSPGLVPEQYF. The CDR3 DNA reads as TGTGCCAGCAGCCCGGGACTAGTTCCCGAGCAGTACTTC. Full variable domain (remainder filled in from reference TRBV7-2 and TRBJ2-7): GAGVSQSPSNKVTEKGKDVELRCDPISGHTALYWYRQSLGQGLEFLIYFQGNSAPDKSGLPSDRFSAERTGGSVSTLTIQRTQQEDSAVYLCASSPGLVPEQYFGPGTRLTVT.

V is TRBV28 and J is TRBJ1-1; a weak D match, TRBD1 (5 bases). The germline gives CDR1 MDHEN, CDR2 SYDVKM. This CDR3 comprises 15 residues. The germline V and J ends were trimmed by 5 bases and 1 base, with 14 bases remaining between them. The CDR3 protein is CASSPKIGGNTEAFF. The CDR3 coding sequence is TGTGCCAGCAGTCCAAAGATCGGGGGGAACACTGAAGCTTTCTTT.

This rearrangement joins TRBV7-9 to TRBJ1-2; tentative D call: TRBD1 (5 bases). The CDR3 runs to 17 residues. Trimming pared 3 bases from V and 8 bases from J, leaving 25 bases between. Looked up from germline, CDR1 is SEHNR and CDR2 is FQNEAQ (reference sequence). The CDR3 here is CASSLGRMDGGIVGYTF. The DNA for the CDR3 is TGTGCCAGCAGCTTGGGGCGAATGGACGGGGGAATTGTGGGCTACACCTTC.

This clone appeared once. This chain connects TRBV15 to TRBJ1-5; D gene ambiguous. V was cut by 1 base and J by 0 bases, with 13 bases left in between. Germline CDR1 and CDR2: LNHNV and YYDKDF (reference sequence). This CDR3 is 17 amino acids long. The CDR3 DNA reads TGTGCCACCAGCAGAGTCGGGGATTTGGGTAGCAATCAGCCCCAGCATTTT. It translates to CATSRVGDLGSNQPQHF.

In this sample, this clone turned up once. V and J are TRBV5-1 and TRBJ1-3, with TRBD1 identical over 7 bases. CDR3 size: 15 residues. Germline CDR1 reads SGHRS; CDR2 reads YFSETQ. Unmatched junction bases numbered 5, after V lost 4 bases and J lost 1 base. The CDR3, as DNA: TGCGCCAGCAGCAGGGACAGTTTATCTGGAAACACCATATATTTT. It is translated as CASSRDSLSGNTIYF.

This sequence joins TRBV19 and TRBJ2-4; D may be TRBD1 (6 bases). Per germline, CDR1 LNHDA and CDR2 SQIVND (reference sequence). Deletions cut 6 bases from V and 5 bases from J, with 14 bases between. The CDR3 contains 14 residues. CDR3 coding DNA: TGTGCCAGTAGCCTAGAGTACAGGGAAAACATTCAGTACTTC. This codes for CASSLEYRENIQYF.

The chain couples TRBV3-1 (or the pseudogene TRBV3-2) to TRBJ2-7; TRBD2 aligns across 9 bases. V dropped 1 base and J dropped 2; count of bases not matched to a gene: 3. Looked up from germline, CDR1 is LGHDT and CDR2 is YNNKEL (reference sequence). CDR3 length: 15 residues. The CDR3 DNA is TGTGCCAGCAGCCAAGCGGGGACTAGCCCCTACGAGCAGTACTTC. Its protein product is CASSQAGTSPYEQYF.

At least ten counts were recorded for this clone. This chain links TRBV3-1 (or the pseudogene TRBV3-2) with TRBJ2-7; TRBD1 matches 10 bases. CDR1 is LGHDT and CDR2 is YNNKEL in the germline V gene (reference sequence). Trimming cost V 2 bases and J 3 bases; bases outside gene matches: 4. This CDR3 region has 15 residues. This chain's CDR3 is CASSQRQGALYEQYV. DNA of the CDR3: TGTGCCAGCAGCCAAAGACAGGGGGCCCTCTACGAGCAGTACGTC.

The rearrangement joins TRBV5-4 to TRBJ2-3; 9 bases fit TRBD2. The CDR3 has 16 amino acids. The ends lost 1 base at V and 2 bases at J; junction bases unmatched: 5. The germline V gene has CDR1 SGHNT and CDR2 YYREEE (reference sequence). CDR3 nucleotides: TGTGCCAGCAGCTTGTGGCTAGCGGGACCCACAGATACGCAGTATTTT. It translates to CASSLWLAGPTDTQYF.

The J gene is TRBJ1-2, the V gene TRBV5-4; D is ambiguous. There are 13 residues in the CDR3. V was clipped by 1 base and J by 4 bases, with 8 bases between them. The germline CDR1 and CDR2 sequences are SGHNT and YYREEE (reference sequence). The CDR3 region has the DNA TGTGCCAGCAGCTTGAACGAGTTCTATGGCTACACCTTC. Translating it yields CASSLNEFYGYTF.

The chain has TRBV7-2 and TRBJ2-3; 8 nucleotides align to TRBD2. V dropped 3 bases and J dropped 3; count of bases not matched to a gene: 8. The CDR3 length is 16 residues. Germline CDR1 is SGHTA and CDR2 is FQGNSA. The DNA for the CDR3 is TGTGCCAGCAGCTTTGGAGCGGGAGAGTCGACAGATACGCAGTATTTT. Its protein product is CASSFGAGESTDTQYF.

The table lists this clone with a few counts. The chain links TRBV7-2 to TRBJ2-3, with TRBD2 matching 13 bases. The V gene end was trimmed by 5 bases and the J gene end by 8 bases; junction bases not matched to a gene: 10. This CDR3 region has 16 residues. The germline CDR1 and CDR2 sequences are SGHTA and FQGNSA. CDR3 DNA sequence: TGTGCCAGCAGCCCCTGGACTAGCGGGGGCGTTGGTACGCAGTATTTT. Translating it yields CASSPWTSGGVGTQYF.

The chain combines TRBV9 with TRBJ2-1; maybe TRBD1 (6 bases). Trimming took off 0 bases at V and 5 bases at J, with 18 bases between the two ends. The germline V gene encodes CDR1 SGDLS and CDR2 YYNGEE. This CDR3 spans 17 amino acids. The CDR3: CASSVGGPWGKDNEQFF. DNA for the CDR3: TGTGCCAGCAGCGTAGGGGGGCCCTGGGGGAAGGACAATGAGCAGTTCTTC. The complete variable domain, with remaining parts taken from reference TRBV9 and TRBJ2-1, reads DSGVTQTPKHLITATGQRVTLRCSPRSGDLSVYWYQQSLDQGLQFLIQYYNGEERAKGNILERFSAQQFPDLHSELNLSSLELGDSALYFCASSVGGPWGKDNEQFFGPGTRLTVL.

J is TRBJ1-2 and V is TRBV6-5; 7 bases are shared with TRBD1. Germline V gene lookup returns CDR1 MNHEY and CDR2 SVGAGI. The CDR3 length is 15 residues. The junction had 11 bases not matched to a gene; V was cut back by 0 bases and J by 10 bases. Here the CDR3 DNA reads TGTGCCAGCAGTTACTCGGGTGGGCCAGGGGGTCACTACACCTTC. It codes for CASSYSGGPGGHYTF.

This clone was seen only a few times. The DNA for the CDR3 is TGTGCCTTTACAAGCGGGGGCAGGGAGCCCCAGCATTTT. It yields the protein CAFTSGGREPQHF. The chain carries TRBV5-4 and TRBJ1-5, with D perhaps matching TRBD1 (6 bases). Germline CDR1 reads SGHNT; CDR2 reads YYREEE (reference sequence). Trimming took off 10 bases at V and 8 bases at J, with 19 bases between the two ends. This CDR3 contains 13 residues. The full variable domain, with the rest looked up from reference TRBV5-4 and TRBJ1-5, is ETGVTQSPTHLIKTRGQQVTLRCSSQSGHNTVSWYQQALGQGPQFIFQYYREEENGRGNFPPRFSGLQFPNYSSELNVNALELDDSALYLCAFTSGGREPQHFGDGTRLSIL.

The CDR3 bases are TGTGCCAGTAGTACCCGGACAGGCCAACGGTACGAGCAGTACTTC. It encodes CASSTRTGQRYEQYF. The rearrangement links TRBV19 to TRBJ2-7, with TRBD1 identical over 7 bases. This CDR3 spans 15 amino acids. Unmatched junction bases numbered 10, after V lost 4 bases and J lost 4 bases. The germline V gene encodes CDR1 LNHDA and CDR2 SQIVND (reference sequence).

The chain combines TRBV19 with TRBJ2-1; weak D call: TRBD2 (6 bases). Germline V lookup: CDR1 LNHDA, CDR2 SQIVND (reference sequence). The CDR3 contains 17 residues. V was shortened by 7 bases and J by 1 base, with 20 bases between the two germline ends. The CDR3 spells CASNRPGVAGSYNEQFF. CDR3 coding DNA: TGTGCCAGTAACAGGCCGGGAGTGGCGGGATCCTACAATGAGCAGTTCTTC.

The chain combines TRBV6-4 with TRBJ1-6; D unclear. There are 13 residues in the CDR3. The germline gives CDR1 MRHNA, CDR2 SNTAGT. V gave up 4 bases and J gave up 6 bases, with 7 bases separating them. CDR3 protein: CASSAQFNSPLHF. The CDR3 DNA reads TGTGCCAGCAGTGCTCAGTTTAATTCACCCCTCCACTTT.